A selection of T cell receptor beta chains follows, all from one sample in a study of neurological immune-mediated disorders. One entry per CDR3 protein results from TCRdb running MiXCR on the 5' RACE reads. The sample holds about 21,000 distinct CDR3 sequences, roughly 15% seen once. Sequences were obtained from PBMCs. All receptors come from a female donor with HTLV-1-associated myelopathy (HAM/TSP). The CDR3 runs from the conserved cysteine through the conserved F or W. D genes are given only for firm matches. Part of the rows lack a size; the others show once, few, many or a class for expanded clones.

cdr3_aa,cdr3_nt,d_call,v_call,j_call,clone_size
CASSCGDRGPGELFF,TGCGCCAGCAGCTGTGGGGACAGGGGACCCGGGGAGCTGTTTTTT,TRBD1,TRBV5-1,TRBJ2-2,NA
CASSLVAGVDNEQFF,TGCGCCAGCAGCTTGGTAGCGGGAGTGGACAATGAGCAGTTCTTC,TRBD2,TRBV5-1,TRBJ2-1,many
CASSFTGGYGANVLTF,TGTGCCAGCAGCTTTACAGGGGGGTATGGGGCCAACGTCCTGACTTTC,TRBD1,TRBV7-9,TRBJ2-6,many
CASSPGTESGNTIYF,TGTGCCAGCTCACCAGGGACAGAGTCTGGAAACACCATATATTTT,TRBD1,TRBV18,TRBJ1-3,many
CASSPNRGDNHPQHF,TGTGCCAGCAGCCCAAACCGGGGAGACAATCATCCCCAGCATTTT,NA,TRBV7-8,TRBJ1-5,NA
CASSFYICSALRRDPSSTDTQYF,NA,NA,TRBV5-1,TRBJ2-3,NA
CASSQEGGGGYNEQFF,TGTGCCAGCAGCCAAGAAGGCGGGGGGGGGTACAATGAGCAGTTCTTC,TRBD2,TRBV4-2,TRBJ2-1,many
CASGPPGGYWETQYF,TGTGCCAGCGGACCCCCTGGGGGATATTGGGAGACCCAGTACTTC,NA,TRBV21-1,TRBJ2-5,medium-sized
CSARDRASSGNTIYF,TGCAGTGCTAGAGATAGGGCTTCCTCTGGAAACACCATATATTTT,NA,TRBV20-1,TRBJ1-3,many
CASGKTGWDSYNEQFF,TGTGCCAGCGGCAAGACAGGATGGGATTCCTACAATGAGCAGTTCTTC,NA,TRBV5-6,TRBJ2-1,NA
CASSPTGGLTPLHF,TGTGCCAGCAGTCCAACAGGGGGCTTGACACCCCTCCACTTT,TRBD1,TRBV5-4,TRBJ1-6,many
CASSLTGTSGSGNEQFF,TGTGCCAGCAGTCTAACAGGGACTAGCGGGAGTGGCAATGAGCAGTTCTTC,TRBD2,TRBV28,TRBJ2-1,many
CASSFGDMEWEQFF,TGTGCCAGCAGTTTCGGGGACATGGAGTGGGAGCAGTTCTTC,NA,TRBV27,TRBJ2-1,NA
CASSVGGGRTNTEAFF,TGTGCCAGCAGCGTAGGGGGAGGGAGAACGAACACTGAAGCTTTCTTT,NA,TRBV9,TRBJ1-1,many
CASSVATLADSGELFF,TGTGCCAGCAGCGTAGCTACTCTAGCGGATAGCGGGGAGCTGTTTTTT,TRBD2,TRBV9,TRBJ2-2,many
CSVASSVGQPQHF,TGCAGCGTTGCCTCCAGCGTAGGTCAGCCCCAGCATTTT,NA,TRBV29-1,TRBJ1-5,many
CASTLGGGGSNYGYTF,TGTGCCAGCACCTTAGGGGGGGGAGGATCCAACTATGGCTACACCTTC,NA,TRBV6-5,TRBJ1-2,many
CASSRRGTLQETQYF,TGTGCCAGCAGTCGAAGGGGGACTTTACAAGAGACCCAGTACTTC,NA,TRBV12-3/TRBV12-4,TRBJ2-5,many
CASSLLGRGQNNEQFF,TGTGCCAGCAGTTTATTAGGCAGGGGGCAAAACAATGAGCAGTTCTTC,TRBD1,TRBV27,TRBJ2-1,NA
CATSDLRSYEQYFGPGPGLVGYTF,NA,NA,TRBV24-1,TRBJ1-2,NA
CSARTPRDGETEAFF,TGCAGTGCTAGAACACCCCGTGATGGGGAGACTGAAGCTTTCTTT,NA,TRBV20-1,TRBJ1-1,many
CASSPGEVRGETQYF,TGTGCCAGCAGCCCGGGGGAGGTTCGGGGGGAGACCCAGTACTTC,NA,TRBV7-2,TRBJ2-5,many